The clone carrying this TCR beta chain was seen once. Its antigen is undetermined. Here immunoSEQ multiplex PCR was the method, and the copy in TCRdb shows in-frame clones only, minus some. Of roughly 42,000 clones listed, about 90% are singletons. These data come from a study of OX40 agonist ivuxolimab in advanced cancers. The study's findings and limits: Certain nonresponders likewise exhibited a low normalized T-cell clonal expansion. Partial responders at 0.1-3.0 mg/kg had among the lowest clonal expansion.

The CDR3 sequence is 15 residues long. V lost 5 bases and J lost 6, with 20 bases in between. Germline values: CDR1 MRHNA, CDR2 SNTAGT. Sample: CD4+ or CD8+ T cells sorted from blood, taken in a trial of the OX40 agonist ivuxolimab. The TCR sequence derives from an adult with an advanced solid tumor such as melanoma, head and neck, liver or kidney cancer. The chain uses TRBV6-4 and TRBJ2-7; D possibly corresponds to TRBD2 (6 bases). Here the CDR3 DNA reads TGTGCCAGCAGTCCACCTTACTTGCGGGGAACCGAGCAGTACGTC. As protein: CASSPPYLRGTEQYV.